Listed below are T cell receptor beta chains from one sample, sequenced in a study of shared clonotypes between healthy human individuals. The assay was immunoSEQ multiplex PCR, and TCRdb's table has in-frame clones only and misses some. The sample shows roughly 1,600,000 clones, approximately 98.5% of them seen only once. Sequenced: naive CD4+ T cells sorted from blood. The receptor source for this set is a man aged 25-40 years in good health. The conserved cysteine and the conserved F or W are not part of the CDR3 here.

v_gene,CDR3aa
TRBV21-1,ASSKPQRPGPTKAYNEQF
TRBV6-1,ASSPLGYEQY
TRBV5-1,ASSLGQVLYGYT
TRBV6-5,ASSYGEQY
TRBV5-1,ASSLAPQVSGELF
TRBV5-1,ASSLGQGLRDEQF
TRBV15,ATSRDLRIAAGVQPQH
TRBV10-2,ASSGRAPSRQPQH
TRBV10-3,AITVTRSYNEQF
TRBV18,ASSPLTGTGWSEQY
TRBV11-1,ASSPRPSSGRALNEQF
TRBV7-2,ASSLNLDEQF
TRBV5-1,ASRAGLAGFDEQF
TRBV5-6,ASSFKSVGSQPQH
TRBV5-1,ASSSRVSNEQY
TRBV28,ASSPMGGGIAEAF
TRBV5-5,ASTLFGDHNLYEQY
TRBV5-4,ASSSRPDRAETQY
TRBV19,ASSGLSSGANVLT
TRBV5-4,ASSFWGPGDTQY
TRBV5-1,ASSLGQGSATNEKLF
TRBV7-2,ASSPYLGKLTDTQY
TRBV5-5,ASSWTGGASEQY
TRBV2,ASSGLMGNTEAF
TRBV4-1,ASSQGLAGGPSGELF
TRBV9,ASSSRLAGRVGELF
TRBV7-9,ASLGETQY
TRBV5-4,ASSLSLETQY
TRBV5-4,ASSLGPGDRNTGELF
TRBV27,ASSSPASGRGQQF
TRBV7-9,ASSKGQGWTETQY
TRBV5-6,ASSPGTEYEKLF
TRBV7-3,ASSSGPFTDTQY
TRBV5-4,ASSLFQETQY
TRBV2,ASSEGWGYT
TRBV19,ASSIGNPPRETQY
TRBV6-6,ASSQRQGGGGGYT
TRBV18,ASSGEETQY
TRBV29-1,SAGGRLVQY
TRBV7-8,ASSPVRISYEQY
TRBV28,ASSLGPPGIAEQY